This T cell receptor (beta chain) originates from a study of blood T cells in healthy people across ages. This clonotype was picked up one time. What it binds is not known. Primers used in a second PCR of roughly 6 to 11 cycles were a sample-barcoded 5' primer and a J-beta primer mix. MiXCR, applied by TCRdb to the 5' RACE reads, yields one record per CDR3 protein. The sample yields about 1.4 million distinct CDR3 sequences, roughly 60% seen once. This CDR3 comprises 16 residues. CDR1 is LGHNA, CDR2 YNFKEQ, per germline. The V and J ends lost 0 bases and 7 bases respectively, with 16 bases between them. The study, taken as a whole, reports: Naive and antigen-experienced cells could not be conclusively compared, given unsorted PBMCs.

This TCR was recovered from a young man in good health. The chain combines TRBV4-2 with TRBJ1-5; D remains ambiguous. Source material: blood. CDR3 coding DNA: TGTGCCAGCAGCCAAGACAGGTCTGGGTCCTTACAGCCCCAGCATTTT. It translates to CASSQDRSGSLQPQHF.